This T cell receptor beta chain was documented in a study of CD8+CD57+ T cells in acquired aplastic anemia. Between the trimmed V and J ends, which lost 5 bases and 4 bases, there was a span of 10 bases. The CDR3 covers 14 residues. The germline gives CDR1 KGHDR, CDR2 SFDVKD. TCR beta VDJ and CDR3 were profiled, and genomic DNA was the template. TCRdb re-analysed the reads in MiXCR, keeping a single row per CDR3 protein. The sample contains under 200,000 distinct CDR3 sequences, approximately 48% of which appear only once. This clonotype was observed a few times. Only patients with CD8+CD57+ cell expansion on flow cytometry were chosen for sequencing.

This sequence was found in a human donor with aplastic anemia. The V call is TRBV24-1, the J call TRBJ1-4; TRBD1 is a possible D gene (6 bases). Sequencing input: sorted CD4+, CD8+, or CD8+CD57+ T cells (not recorded which) from PBMCs. This CDR3 is CATSGGDINEKLFF. CDR3 nucleotides: TGTGCCACCAGTGGGGGGGACATTAATGAAAAACTGTTTTTT.